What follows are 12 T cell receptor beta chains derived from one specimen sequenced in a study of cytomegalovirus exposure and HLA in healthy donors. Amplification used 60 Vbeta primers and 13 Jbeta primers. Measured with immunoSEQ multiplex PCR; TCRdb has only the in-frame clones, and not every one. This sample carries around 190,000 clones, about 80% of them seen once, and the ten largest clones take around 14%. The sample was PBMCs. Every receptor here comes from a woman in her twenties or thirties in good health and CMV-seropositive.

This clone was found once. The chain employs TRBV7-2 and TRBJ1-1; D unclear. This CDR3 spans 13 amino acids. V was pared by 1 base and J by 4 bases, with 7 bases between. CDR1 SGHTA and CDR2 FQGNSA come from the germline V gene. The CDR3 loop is CASSLVLSTEAFF. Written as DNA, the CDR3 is TGTGCCAGCAGCTTAGTTCTCAGCACTGAAGCTTTCTTT.

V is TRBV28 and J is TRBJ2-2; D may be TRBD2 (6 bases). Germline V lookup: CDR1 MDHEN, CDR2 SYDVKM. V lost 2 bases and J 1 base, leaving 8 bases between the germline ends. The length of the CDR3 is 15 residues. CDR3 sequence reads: CASSLGGVNTGELFF. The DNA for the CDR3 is TGTGCCAGCAGTTTAGGAGGGGTGAACACCGGGGAGCTGTTTTTT.

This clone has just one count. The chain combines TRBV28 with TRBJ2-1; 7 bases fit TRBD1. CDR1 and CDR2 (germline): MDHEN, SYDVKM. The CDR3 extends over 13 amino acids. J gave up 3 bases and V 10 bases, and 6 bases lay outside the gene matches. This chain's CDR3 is CAIQGQFYNEQFF. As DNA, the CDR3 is TGTGCCATCCAGGGACAGTTCTACAATGAGCAGTTCTTC.

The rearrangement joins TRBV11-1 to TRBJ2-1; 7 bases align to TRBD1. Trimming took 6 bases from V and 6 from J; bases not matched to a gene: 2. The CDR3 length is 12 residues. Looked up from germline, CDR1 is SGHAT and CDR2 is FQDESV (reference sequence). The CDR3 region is CASRAGGNEQFF. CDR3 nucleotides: TGTGCCAGCAGGGCAGGGGGCAATGAGCAGTTCTTC.

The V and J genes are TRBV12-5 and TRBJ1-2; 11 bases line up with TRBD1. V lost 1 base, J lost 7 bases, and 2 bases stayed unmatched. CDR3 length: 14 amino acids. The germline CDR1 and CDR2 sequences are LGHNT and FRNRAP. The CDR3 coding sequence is TGTGCTAGTGGTTTGGGGACAGGGGGCGCTGGCTACACCTTC. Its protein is CASGLGTGGAGYTF.

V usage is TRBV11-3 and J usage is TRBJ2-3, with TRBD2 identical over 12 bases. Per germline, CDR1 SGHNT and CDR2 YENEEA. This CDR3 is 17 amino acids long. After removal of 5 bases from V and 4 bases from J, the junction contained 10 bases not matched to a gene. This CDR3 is CASSLSLAGGPSDTQYF. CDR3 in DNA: TGTGCCAGCAGCCTGTCCCTAGCGGGAGGGCCGTCAGATACGCAGTATTTT.

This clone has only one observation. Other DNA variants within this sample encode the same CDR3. The DNA of the CDR3 is TGTGCCAGCAGCACGAGGCGGTTTACTGGGGGCTACACCTTC. It yields the protein CASSTRRFTGGYTF. The chain joins TRBV7-2 to TRBJ1-2; D gene unclear. With 5 bases removed from V and 8 bases from J, the gap between germline ends came to 18 bases. Germline V gives CDR1 SGHTA, CDR2 FQGNSA. The CDR3 extends over 14 amino acids.

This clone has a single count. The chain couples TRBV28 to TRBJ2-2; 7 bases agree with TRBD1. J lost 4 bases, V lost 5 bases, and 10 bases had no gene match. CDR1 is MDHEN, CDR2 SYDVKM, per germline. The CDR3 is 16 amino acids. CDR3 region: CASSKAGTAITGELFF. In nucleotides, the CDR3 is TGTGCCAGCAGTAAGGCCGGGACAGCGATCACCGGGGAGCTGTTTTTT.

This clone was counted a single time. The CDR3 coding sequence is TGCGCCAGCAGCCAACGCAGGGCGTACACCTTC. This sequence encodes CASSQRRAYTF. The chain employs TRBV4-1 and TRBJ1-2; tentatively, D is TRBD1 (5 bases). Germline values: CDR1 MGHRA, CDR2 YSYEKL. The germline V and J ends were trimmed by 2 bases and 11 bases, with 9 bases remaining between them. CDR3 length: 11 amino acids.

The CDR3 nucleotides read TGTGCCAGCAGTTCTGGTAGCGGGGGCGTTAATGGAGGAGGTGAGCAGTTCTTC. This encodes CASSSGSGGVNGGGEQFF. J is TRBJ2-1 and V is TRBV28, with TRBD2 matching 9 bases. J was trimmed by 9 bases and V by 4 bases; bases with no gene match: 19. CDR1 and CDR2 (germline): MDHEN, SYDVKM. The CDR3 is 18 amino acids.

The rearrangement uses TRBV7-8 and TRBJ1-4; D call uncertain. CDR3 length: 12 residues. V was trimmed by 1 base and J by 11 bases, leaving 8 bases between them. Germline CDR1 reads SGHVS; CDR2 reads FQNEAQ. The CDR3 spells CASSLDGEKLFF. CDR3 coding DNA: TGTGCCAGCAGCTTAGATGGAGAGAAACTGTTTTTT.

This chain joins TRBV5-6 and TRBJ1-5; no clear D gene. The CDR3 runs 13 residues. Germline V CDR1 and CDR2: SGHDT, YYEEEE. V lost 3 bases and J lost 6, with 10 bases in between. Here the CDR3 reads CASSSVAGQPQHF. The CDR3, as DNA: TGTGCCAGCAGCTCCGTGGCGGGTCAGCCCCAGCATTTT.